These T cell receptor beta chains were read from a single sample in a study of blood T cells in healthy people across ages. TCRdb re-called the 5' RACE reads through MiXCR, storing one row per CDR3 protein. The data contain roughly 800,000 distinct CDR3 sequences, 58% of them singletons. Sequences were obtained from blood. These receptors all stem from a man aged 30 to 45 in good health. Each CDR3 is given with its conserved first and last residue. A D gene is named only where the DNA matches it firmly. The listing skips clone size in some rows; elsewhere it reads once, few, many or a size class.

d_call: TRBD2; j_call: TRBJ2-1; v_call: TRBV18; clone_size: few; cdr3_aa: CASRGQGLAGGTNEQFF; cdr3_nt: TGTGCCAGTCGTGGACAGGGACTAGCGGGAGGCACCAATGAGCAGTTCTTC
d_call: -; j_call: TRBJ1-1; v_call: TRBV5-6; clone_size: -; cdr3_aa: CASSTPVGGGAFF; cdr3_nt: TGTGCCAGCAGCACGCCGGTTGGAGGGGGGGCTTTCTTT
d_call: -; j_call: TRBJ1-1; v_call: TRBV7-2; clone_size: -; cdr3_aa: CASSHLPENTEAFF; cdr3_nt: TGTGCCAGCAGCCATCTCCCAGAGAACACTGAAGCTTTCTTT
d_call: TRBD2; j_call: TRBJ2-5; v_call: TRBV6-5; clone_size: -; cdr3_aa: CASSYPKQGLAVPKQETQYF; cdr3_nt: TGTGCCAGCAGTTACCCGAAGCAGGGACTAGCGGTGCCCAAGCAAGAGACCCAGTACTTC
d_call: TRBD1; j_call: TRBJ2-2; v_call: TRBV12-3/TRBV12-4; clone_size: -; cdr3_aa: CASSPDRHTGELFF; cdr3_nt: TGTGCCAGCAGTCCGGACAGGCACACCGGGGAGCTGTTTTTT
d_call: -; j_call: TRBJ1-2; v_call: TRBV10-3; clone_size: few; cdr3_aa: CAISESPRENYGYTF; cdr3_nt: TGTGCCATCAGTGAGTCGCCCCGTGAGAACTATGGCTACACCTTC
d_call: TRBD2; j_call: TRBJ2-5; v_call: TRBV29-1; clone_size: -; cdr3_aa: CSVPGLAGGDNEQYF; cdr3_nt: TGCAGCGTTCCGGGACTAGCGGGAGGAGACAATGAGCAGTACTTC
d_call: -; j_call: TRBJ2-7; v_call: TRBV5-1; clone_size: -; cdr3_aa: CASSGGSSEEQYF; cdr3_nt: TGCGCCAGCAGCGGCGGGTCCTCGGAAGAGCAGTACTTC
d_call: TRBD2; j_call: TRBJ2-7; v_call: TRBV15; clone_size: -; cdr3_aa: CATSRAQLASGVSYEQYF; cdr3_nt: TGTGCCACCAGCAGGGCCCAGTTGGCTAGCGGGGTATCCTACGAGCAGTACTTC
d_call: -; j_call: TRBJ1-6; v_call: TRBV13; clone_size: -; cdr3_aa: CASSQRTFLNSPLHF; cdr3_nt: TGTGCCAGCAGCCAAAGGACCTTCTTAAATTCACCCCTCCACTTT
d_call: -; j_call: TRBJ2-3; v_call: TRBV7-2; clone_size: few; cdr3_aa: CASSPGWEADTQYF; cdr3_nt: TGTGCCAGCAGCCCGGGCTGGGAGGCAGATACGCAGTATTTT
d_call: -; j_call: TRBJ2-2; v_call: TRBV20-1; clone_size: -; cdr3_aa: CSARETLWDTGELFF; cdr3_nt: TGCAGTGCTAGGGAAACCCTTTGGGACACCGGGGAGCTGTTTTTT
d_call: -; j_call: TRBJ2-7; v_call: TRBV2; clone_size: -; cdr3_aa: CASSDDSYEQYF; cdr3_nt: TGTGCCAGCAGTGACGACAGTTACGAGCAGTACTTC
d_call: -; j_call: TRBJ1-1; v_call: TRBV6-5; clone_size: -; cdr3_aa: CASRQKVYTEAFF; cdr3_nt: TGTGCCAGCAGACAAAAAGTATACACTGAAGCTTTCTTT
d_call: -; j_call: TRBJ1-2; v_call: TRBV10-3; clone_size: -; cdr3_aa: CAIRVFDLRSETGDGYTF; cdr3_nt: TGTGCCATCAGGGTATTCGACTTAAGGAGTGAAACCGGCGATGGCTACACCTTC
d_call: -; j_call: TRBJ2-5; v_call: TRBV13; clone_size: -; cdr3_aa: CASSFRRTQYF; cdr3_nt: TGTGCCAGCAGCTTTCGGCGTACCCAGTACTTC
d_call: -; j_call: TRBJ2-5; v_call: TRBV24-1; clone_size: -; cdr3_aa: CATGYAETQYF; cdr3_nt: TGTGCCACTGGATATGCAGAGACCCAGTACTTC
d_call: -; j_call: TRBJ2-3; v_call: TRBV29-1; clone_size: many; cdr3_aa: CSVDLQGADTQYF; cdr3_nt: TGCAGCGTTGATCTCCAGGGCGCAGATACGCAGTATTTT
d_call: TRBD2; j_call: TRBJ2-7; v_call: TRBV7-3; clone_size: few; cdr3_aa: CASSLLPSGSYEQYF; cdr3_nt: TGTGCCAGCAGCTTACTTCCTAGCGGGAGCTACGAGCAGTACTTC
d_call: -; j_call: TRBJ2-1; v_call: TRBV7-2; clone_size: -; cdr3_aa: CASSAAPQYEQFF; cdr3_nt: TGTGCCAGCAGCGCAGCACCACAGTATGAGCAGTTCTTC
d_call: -; j_call: TRBJ2-1; v_call: TRBV7-4; clone_size: few; cdr3_aa: CASSLGQVEQFF; cdr3_nt: TGTGCCAGCAGCTTAGGGCAGGTTGAGCAGTTCTTC
d_call: TRBD1; j_call: TRBJ2-5; v_call: TRBV15; clone_size: -; cdr3_aa: CATGQGEGVTQYF; cdr3_nt: TGTGCCACTGGACAGGGGGAAGGGGTGACCCAGTACTTC
d_call: -; j_call: TRBJ1-2; v_call: TRBV18; clone_size: -; cdr3_aa: CASSPGFQADIAGYTF; cdr3_nt: TGTGCCAGCTCACCAGGGTTCCAGGCGGATATTGCTGGCTACACCTTC
d_call: TRBD2; j_call: TRBJ2-7; v_call: TRBV7-6; clone_size: few; cdr3_aa: CASSPLAGADEQYF; cdr3_nt: TGTGCCAGCAGCCCACTAGCGGGAGCCGACGAGCAGTACTTC
d_call: -; j_call: TRBJ2-3; v_call: TRBV18; clone_size: many; cdr3_aa: CASSPPGTDTQYF; cdr3_nt: TGTGCCAGCAGCCCCCCGGGCACAGATACGCAGTATTTT
d_call: -; j_call: TRBJ2-7; v_call: TRBV20-1; clone_size: -; cdr3_aa: CSAEQGGVEQYF; cdr3_nt: TGCAGTGCTGAACAGGGGGGGGTCGAGCAGTACTTC
d_call: -; j_call: TRBJ2-1; v_call: TRBV21-1; clone_size: -; cdr3_aa: CASLLPGGPNEQFF; cdr3_nt: TGTGCCAGCTTACTTCCAGGGGGACCCAATGAGCAGTTCTTC
d_call: -; j_call: TRBJ1-2; v_call: TRBV6-5; clone_size: -; cdr3_aa: CASSSPWRAYGYTF; cdr3_nt: TGTGCCAGCAGTTCCCCGTGGAGGGCCTATGGCTACACCTTC
d_call: TRBD1; j_call: TRBJ2-3; v_call: TRBV6-5; clone_size: -; cdr3_aa: CASSYSTGSFADTQYF; cdr3_nt: TGTGCCAGCAGTTACTCGACAGGGTCCTTCGCAGATACGCAGTATTTT
d_call: TRBD2; j_call: TRBJ2-5; v_call: TRBV29-1; clone_size: many; cdr3_aa: CSAGGVFVGQETQYF; cdr3_nt: TGCAGCGCTGGGGGGGTTTTCGTGGGCCAAGAGACCCAGTACTTC
d_call: TRBD2; j_call: TRBJ2-4; v_call: TRBV6-2/TRBV6-3; clone_size: -; cdr3_aa: CASISSGTYGQYF; cdr3_nt: TGTGCCAGCATCTCTAGCGGAACCTACGGGCAGTACTTC
d_call: -; j_call: TRBJ2-7; v_call: TRBV9; clone_size: -; cdr3_aa: CASSVRTGGSYNEQYF; cdr3_nt: TGTGCCAGCAGCGTAAGGACCGGGGGATCCTACAATGAGCAGTACTTC
d_call: -; j_call: TRBJ1-2; v_call: TRBV9; clone_size: -; cdr3_aa: CASSVTTGNDGYTF; cdr3_nt: TGTGCCAGCAGCGTGACGACAGGAAACGATGGCTACACCTTC
d_call: TRBD2; j_call: TRBJ2-1; v_call: TRBV20-1; clone_size: -; cdr3_aa: CSARRAGEVGEQFF; cdr3_nt: TGCAGTGCTAGACGAGCGGGAGAGGTAGGAGAGCAGTTCTTC
d_call: TRBD2; j_call: TRBJ2-7; v_call: TRBV5-1; clone_size: -; cdr3_aa: CASSWTSGGASYEQYF; cdr3_nt: TGCGCCAGCAGCTGGACTAGCGGGGGGGCCTCCTACGAGCAGTACTTC